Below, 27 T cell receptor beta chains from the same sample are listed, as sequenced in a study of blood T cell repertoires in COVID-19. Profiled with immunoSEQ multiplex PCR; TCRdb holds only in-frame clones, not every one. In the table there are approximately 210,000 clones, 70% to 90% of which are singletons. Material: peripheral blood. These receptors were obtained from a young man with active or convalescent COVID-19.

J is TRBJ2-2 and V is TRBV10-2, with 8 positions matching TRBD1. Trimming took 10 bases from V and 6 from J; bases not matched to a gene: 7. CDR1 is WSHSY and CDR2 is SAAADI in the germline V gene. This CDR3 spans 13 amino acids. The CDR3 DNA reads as TGCGCCACCGATGGGGACAGGCCCGGGGAGCTGTTTTTT. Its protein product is CATDGDRPGELFF.

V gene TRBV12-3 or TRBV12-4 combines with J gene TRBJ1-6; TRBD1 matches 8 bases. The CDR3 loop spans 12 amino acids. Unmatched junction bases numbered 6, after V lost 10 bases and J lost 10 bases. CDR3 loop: CATGRGPSPLHF. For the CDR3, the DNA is TGTGCCACAGGCAGGGGGCCATCACCCCTCCACTTT.

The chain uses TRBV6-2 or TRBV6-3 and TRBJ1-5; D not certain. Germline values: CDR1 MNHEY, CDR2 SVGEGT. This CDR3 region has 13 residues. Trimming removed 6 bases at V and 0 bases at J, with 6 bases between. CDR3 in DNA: TGTGCCAGCAGCCCGTATAGCAATCAGCCCCAGCATTTT. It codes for CASSPYSNQPQHF.

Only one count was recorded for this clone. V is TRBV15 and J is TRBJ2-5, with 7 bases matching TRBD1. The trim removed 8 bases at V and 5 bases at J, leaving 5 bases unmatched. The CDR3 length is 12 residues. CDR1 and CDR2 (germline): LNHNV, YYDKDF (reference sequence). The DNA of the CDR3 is TGTGCCACCCCAGGGGGTAGGGAGACCCAGTACTTC. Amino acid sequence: CATPGGRETQYF.

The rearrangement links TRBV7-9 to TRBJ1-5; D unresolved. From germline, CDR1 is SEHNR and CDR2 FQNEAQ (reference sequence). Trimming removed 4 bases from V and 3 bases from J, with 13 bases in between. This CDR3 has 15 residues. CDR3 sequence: CASSWEGTLNQPQHF. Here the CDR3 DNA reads TGTGCCAGCAGCTGGGAGGGCACTCTCAATCAGCCCCAGCATTTT.

The CDR3 is CASSSNTISAEAFF. The CDR3 DNA sequence: TGTGCCAGCAGCTCCAACACCATTTCTGCTGAAGCTTTCTTT. The V gene is TRBV7-2, the J gene TRBJ1-1; no firm D call. CDR3 length: 14 residues. CDR1 and CDR2 from the germline V gene are SGHTA and FQGNSA. Trimming pared 4 bases from V and 6 bases from J, leaving 15 bases between.

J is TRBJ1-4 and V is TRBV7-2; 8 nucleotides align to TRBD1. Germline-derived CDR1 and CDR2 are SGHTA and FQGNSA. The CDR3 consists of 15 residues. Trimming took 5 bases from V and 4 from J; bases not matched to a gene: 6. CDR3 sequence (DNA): TGTGCCAGCAGCCCCGGGACAGGCAATAATGAAAAACTGTTTTTT. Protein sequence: CASSPGTGNNEKLFF.

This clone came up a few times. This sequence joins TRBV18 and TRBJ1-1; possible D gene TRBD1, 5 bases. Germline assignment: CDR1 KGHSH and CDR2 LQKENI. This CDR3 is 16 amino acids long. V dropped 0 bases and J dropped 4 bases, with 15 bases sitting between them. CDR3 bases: TGTGCCAGCTCACCACCGGAGGGGCCCTACTTCACTGAAGCTTTCTTT. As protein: CASSPPEGPYFTEAFF.

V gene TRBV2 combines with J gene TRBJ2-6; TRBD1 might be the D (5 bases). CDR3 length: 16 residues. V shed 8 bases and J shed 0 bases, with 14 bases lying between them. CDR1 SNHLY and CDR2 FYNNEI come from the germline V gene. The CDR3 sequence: CASANTRDSGANVLTF. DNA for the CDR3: TGTGCCAGCGCGAATACCAGGGACTCTGGGGCCAACGTCCTGACTTTC.

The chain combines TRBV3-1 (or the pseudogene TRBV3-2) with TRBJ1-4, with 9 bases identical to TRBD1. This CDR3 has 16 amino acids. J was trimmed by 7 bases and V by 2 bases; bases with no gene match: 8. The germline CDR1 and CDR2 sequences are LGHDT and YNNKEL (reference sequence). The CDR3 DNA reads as TGTGCCAGCAGCCAAACCGGGACAGGGATTGCTGAAAAACTGTTTTTT. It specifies CASSQTGTGIAEKLFF.

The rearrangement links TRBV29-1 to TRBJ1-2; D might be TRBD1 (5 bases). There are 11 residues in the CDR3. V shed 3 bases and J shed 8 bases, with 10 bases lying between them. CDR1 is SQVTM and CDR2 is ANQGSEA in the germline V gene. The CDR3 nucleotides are TGCAGCGTTGACAGGGTCGGAGGCTACACCTTC. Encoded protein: CSVDRVGGYTF.

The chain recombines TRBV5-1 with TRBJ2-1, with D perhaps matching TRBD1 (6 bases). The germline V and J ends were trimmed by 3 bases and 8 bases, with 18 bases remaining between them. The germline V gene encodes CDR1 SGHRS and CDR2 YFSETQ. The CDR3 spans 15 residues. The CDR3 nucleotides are TGCGCCAGCAGCTACCGCCAGGGGACGATTTATGAGCAGTTCTTC. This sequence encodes CASSYRQGTIYEQFF.

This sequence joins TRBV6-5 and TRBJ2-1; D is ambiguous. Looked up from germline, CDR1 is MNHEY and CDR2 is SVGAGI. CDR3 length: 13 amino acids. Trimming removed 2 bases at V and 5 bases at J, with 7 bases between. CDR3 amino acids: CASSYPSHNEQFF. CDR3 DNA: TGTGCCAGCAGTTACCCGTCCCACAATGAGCAGTTCTTC.

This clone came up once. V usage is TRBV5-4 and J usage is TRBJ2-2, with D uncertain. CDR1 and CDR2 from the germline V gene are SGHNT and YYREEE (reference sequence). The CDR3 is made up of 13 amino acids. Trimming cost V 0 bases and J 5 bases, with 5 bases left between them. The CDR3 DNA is TGTGCCAGCAGCTTGGGGCCAACCGGGGAGCTGTTTTTT. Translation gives CASSLGPTGELFF.

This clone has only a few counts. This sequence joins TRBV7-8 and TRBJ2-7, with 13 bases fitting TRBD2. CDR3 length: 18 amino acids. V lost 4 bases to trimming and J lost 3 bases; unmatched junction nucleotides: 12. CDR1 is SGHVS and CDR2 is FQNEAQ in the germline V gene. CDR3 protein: CASSSQLAGGQFNYEQYF. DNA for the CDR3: TGTGCCAGCAGCTCTCAACTAGCGGGAGGGCAATTTAACTACGAGCAGTACTTC.

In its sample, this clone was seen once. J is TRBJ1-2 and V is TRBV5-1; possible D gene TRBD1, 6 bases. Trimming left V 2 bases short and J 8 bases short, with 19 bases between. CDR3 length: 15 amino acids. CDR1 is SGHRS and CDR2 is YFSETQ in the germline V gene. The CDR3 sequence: CASSLSQGLLWGYTF. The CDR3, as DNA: TGCGCCAGCAGCTTATCACAGGGACTACTATGGGGCTACACCTTC.

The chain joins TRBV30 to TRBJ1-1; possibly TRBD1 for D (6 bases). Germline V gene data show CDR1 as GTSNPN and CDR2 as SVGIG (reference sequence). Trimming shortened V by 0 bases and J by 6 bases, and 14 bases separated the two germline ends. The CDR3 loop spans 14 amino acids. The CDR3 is CAWSVLGSGAEAFF. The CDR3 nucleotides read TGTGCCTGGAGTGTACTTGGGTCAGGGGCTGAAGCTTTCTTT.

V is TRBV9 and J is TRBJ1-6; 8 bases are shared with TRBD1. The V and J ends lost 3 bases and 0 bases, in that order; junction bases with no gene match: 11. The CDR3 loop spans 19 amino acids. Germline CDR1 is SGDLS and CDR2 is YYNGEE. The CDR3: CASSAKDRVPSSYNSPLHF. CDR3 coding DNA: TGTGCCAGCAGCGCGAAGGACAGGGTCCCGAGCTCCTATAATTCACCCCTCCACTTT.

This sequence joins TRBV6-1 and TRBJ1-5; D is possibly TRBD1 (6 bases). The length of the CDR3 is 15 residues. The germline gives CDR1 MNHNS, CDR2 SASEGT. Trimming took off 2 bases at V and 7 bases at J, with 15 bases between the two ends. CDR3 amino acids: CASSEWGLGGQPQHF. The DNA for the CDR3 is TGTGCCAGCAGTGAATGGGGACTAGGGGGACAGCCCCAGCATTTT.

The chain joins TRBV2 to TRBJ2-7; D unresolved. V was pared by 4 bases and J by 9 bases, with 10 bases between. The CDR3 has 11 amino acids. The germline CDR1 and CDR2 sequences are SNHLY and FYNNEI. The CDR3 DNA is TGTGCCAGCAGTGTTATAGCAATGCAGTACTTC. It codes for CASSVIAMQYF.

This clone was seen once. The CDR3 here is CASSAAQNTEAFF. The CDR3 coding sequence is TGTGCCAGCTCAGCGGCTCAGAACACTGAAGCTTTCTTT. V gene TRBV18 combines with J gene TRBJ1-1; no clear D gene. V lost 5 bases and J lost 1, with 8 bases in between. This CDR3 has 13 residues. Germline V lookup: CDR1 KGHSH, CDR2 LQKENI.

The CDR3 spells CASSMPGNTEAFF. The CDR3 DNA is TGTGCCAGTAGTATGCCGGGGAACACTGAAGCTTTCTTT. V and J are TRBV19 and TRBJ1-1; no reliable D call. The V end lost 3 bases, the J end lost 1 base, and 6 bases lay between the germline ends. CDR1 LNHDA and CDR2 SQIVND come from the germline V gene (reference sequence). CDR3 length: 13 amino acids.

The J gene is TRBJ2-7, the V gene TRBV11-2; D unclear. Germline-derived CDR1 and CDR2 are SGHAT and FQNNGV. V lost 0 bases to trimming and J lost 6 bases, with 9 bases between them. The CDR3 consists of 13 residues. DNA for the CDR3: TGTGCCAGCAGCTTAGATCGGGTATCCGAGCAGTACTTC. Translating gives CASSLDRVSEQYF.

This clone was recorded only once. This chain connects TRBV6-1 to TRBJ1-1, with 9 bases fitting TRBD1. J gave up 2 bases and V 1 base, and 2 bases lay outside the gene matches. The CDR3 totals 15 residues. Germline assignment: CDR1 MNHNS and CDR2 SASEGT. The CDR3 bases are TGTGCCAGCAGTGAAGTGGGACAGGGAAACACTGAAGCTTTCTTT. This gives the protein CASSEVGQGNTEAFF.

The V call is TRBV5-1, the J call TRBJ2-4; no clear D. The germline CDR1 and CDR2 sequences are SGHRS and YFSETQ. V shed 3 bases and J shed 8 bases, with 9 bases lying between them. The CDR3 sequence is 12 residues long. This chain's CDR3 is CASSSNRDIQYF. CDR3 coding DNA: TGCGCCAGCAGCTCCAACCGGGACATTCAGTACTTC.

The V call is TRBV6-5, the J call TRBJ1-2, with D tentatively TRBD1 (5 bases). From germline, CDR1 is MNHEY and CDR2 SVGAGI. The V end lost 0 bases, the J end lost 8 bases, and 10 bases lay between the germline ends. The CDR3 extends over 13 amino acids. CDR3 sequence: CASSYSQGLGYTF. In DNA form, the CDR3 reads TGTGCCAGCAGTTACTCGCAGGGTTTAGGCTACACCTTC.

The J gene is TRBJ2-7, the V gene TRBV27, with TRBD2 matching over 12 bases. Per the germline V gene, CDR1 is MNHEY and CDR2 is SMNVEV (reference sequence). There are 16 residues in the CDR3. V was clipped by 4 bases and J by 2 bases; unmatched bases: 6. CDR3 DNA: TGTGCCAGCAGTTCCAAACTAGCGGGAGGCCCCTACGAGCAGTACTTC. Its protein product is CASSSKLAGGPYEQYF.